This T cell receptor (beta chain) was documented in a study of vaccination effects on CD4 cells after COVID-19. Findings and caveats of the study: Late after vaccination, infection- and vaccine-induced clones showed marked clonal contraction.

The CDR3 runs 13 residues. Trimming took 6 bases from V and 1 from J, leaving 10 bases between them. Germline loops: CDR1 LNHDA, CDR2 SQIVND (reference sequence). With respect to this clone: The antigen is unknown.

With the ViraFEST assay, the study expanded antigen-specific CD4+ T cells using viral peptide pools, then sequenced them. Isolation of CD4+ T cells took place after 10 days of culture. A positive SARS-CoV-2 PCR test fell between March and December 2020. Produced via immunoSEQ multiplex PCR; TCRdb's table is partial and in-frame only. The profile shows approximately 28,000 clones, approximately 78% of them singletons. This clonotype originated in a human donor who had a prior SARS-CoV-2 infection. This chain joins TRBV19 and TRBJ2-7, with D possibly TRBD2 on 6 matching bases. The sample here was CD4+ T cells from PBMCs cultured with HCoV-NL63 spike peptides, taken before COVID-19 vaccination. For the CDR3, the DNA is TGTGCCAGTAGCCCTCGGGGGTCCTACGAGCAGTACTTC. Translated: CASSPRGSYEQYF.